A single sample gave rise to the 7 T cell receptor beta chains below, sequenced in a study of T-cell reconstitution after alpha-beta-depleted transplantation in children. Construction of the TCRbeta library involved unique molecular identifiers. TCRdb redid the calling of the PCR reads with MiXCR, one entry per CDR3 protein. The sample lists 350,000 to 500,000 distinct CDR3 sequences, approximately 41% occurring once. This specimen consisted of PBMCs, obtained before TCRalphabeta/CD19-depleted stem cell transplant. The receptors stem from a girl aged 2-9 years with aplastic anemia, due to receive a stem cell transplant.

The gene calls are TRBV29-1 and TRBJ1-1; D gene ambiguous. Per the germline V gene, CDR1 is SQVTM and CDR2 is ANQGSEA. V was pared by 1 base and J by 8 bases, with 8 bases between. This CDR3 is built from 11 residues. CDR3 coding DNA: TGCAGCGTTGAAGGTATCAGGGAAGCTTTCTTT. It translates to CSVEGIREAFF.

This rearrangement joins TRBV20-1 to TRBJ2-7, with D perhaps matching TRBD1 or TRBD2 (5 bases each). The germline V and J ends were trimmed by 0 bases and 0 bases, with 15 bases remaining between them. CDR3 length: 16 residues. Germline loops: CDR1 DFQATT, CDR2 SNEGSKA (reference sequence). In DNA form, the CDR3 reads TGCAGTGCTAGAGATTCCGGGACGGGGAACTCCTACGAGCAGTACTTC. Translation: CSARDSGTGNSYEQYF.

V usage is TRBV20-1 and J usage is TRBJ1-2, with TRBD1 matching 7 bases. After removal of 6 bases from V and 5 bases from J, the junction contained 6 bases not matched to a gene. The CDR3 is made up of 12 amino acids. Germline V gene data show CDR1 as DFQATT and CDR2 as SNEGSKA (reference sequence). As DNA, the CDR3 is TGCAGTGCCCTTCCGACAGGGTATGGCTACACCTTC. It encodes CSALPTGYGYTF.

The chain joins TRBV10-1 to TRBJ2-7, with D unclear. Germline values: CDR1 WNHNN, CDR2 SYGVQD (reference sequence). This CDR3 region has 12 residues. Trimming removed 7 bases at V and 6 bases at J, with 13 bases between. DNA of the CDR3: TGCGCCAGCAAACGAGTTGAGCGCGAGCAGTACTTC. Protein sequence: CASKRVEREQYF.

This clonotype was observed many times. The genes are TRBV6-5 and TRBJ2-1; 7 bases line up with TRBD2. Germline V CDR1 and CDR2: MNHEY, SVGAGI. The CDR3 extends over 17 amino acids. Germline trimming cut 0 bases from V and 0 bases from J; bases unmatched to any gene: 5. The CDR3, as DNA: TGTGCCAGCAGTTACTCTGGAGCGGGAAGCTCCTACAATGAGCAGTTCTTC. Residues: CASSYSGAGSSYNEQFF.

This clonotype was seen only a few times. V is TRBV12-3 or TRBV12-4 and J is TRBJ2-1; 13 bases are shared with TRBD2. The CDR3 sequence is 15 residues long. V trimming: 7 bases; J trimming: 5 bases; junction bases outside the gene matches: 5. Here the CDR3 DNA reads TGTGCCAGCACCCTCGGGACTAGCGGGAACAATGAGCAGTTCTTC. Residues: CASTLGTSGNNEQFF.

This clonotype was recorded at least ten times. The CDR3 sequence: CSARNSGRGSYEQYF. The CDR3 region has the DNA TGCAGTGCTAGAAATAGCGGGAGGGGGTCCTACGAGCAGTACTTC. The chain links TRBV20-1 to TRBJ2-7, with 11 bases identical to TRBD2. CDR3 length: 15 amino acids. Germline loops: CDR1 DFQATT, CDR2 SNEGSKA (reference sequence). Trimming removed 2 bases from V and 1 base from J; junction bases left unmatched: 4.